This T cell receptor (beta chain) emerged from a study of blood T cell repertoires in COVID-19. TCRdb's copy holds only in-frame clones and misses some; the assay was immunoSEQ multiplex PCR. Here the sample spans some 200,000 clones, about 90% being singletons. In germline, CDR1 is SGHNT, CDR2 YYREEE (reference sequence). This CDR3 region has 15 residues. V lost 0 bases to trimming and J lost 2 bases; unmatched junction nucleotides: 3. The rearrangement uses TRBV5-4 and TRBJ2-5, with 8 bases fitting TRBD1. This sequence originates from a man aged 55 to 69 with active or convalescent COVID-19. The sample comprised peripheral blood. The CDR3 is CASSLGTGRQETQYF. The CDR3 coding sequence is TGTGCCAGCAGCTTGGGGACAGGGCGACAAGAGACCCAGTACTTC.